Listed here are 23 T cell receptor beta chains from one sample, sequenced in a study of blood T cell repertoires in COVID-19. The method was immunoSEQ multiplex PCR; TCRdb's version includes in-frame clones alone and lacks a portion of them. Of around 200,000 clones in the sample, 70% to 85% were seen once. Sequenced material: PBMCs or T cells enriched from blood (not recorded which). Receptors were obtained from a woman aged 30 to 39 who had recovered from COVID-19.

The chain recombines TRBV12-3 or TRBV12-4 with TRBJ1-3; 7 bases are a match to TRBD1. V was pared by 8 bases and J by 8 bases, with 9 bases of the junction left unmatched. CDR3 size: 13 residues. CDR3 sequence (DNA): TGTGCCAGCGCGACAGGGTTAGGTGACACCATATATTTT. Encoded protein: CASATGLGDTIYF.

The V call is TRBV11-1, the J call TRBJ2-2, with a weak D call TRBD1 (5 bases). Germline V lookup: CDR1 SGHAT, CDR2 FQDESV (reference sequence). The CDR3 length is 14 residues. Trimming cost V 8 bases and J 0 bases, with 10 bases left between them. CDR3 sequence reads: CASRLQANTGELFF. The CDR3 coding sequence is TGTGCCAGCCGATTACAGGCGAACACCGGGGAGCTGTTTTTT.

About this clone: Other DNA sequences of this sample code for an identical CDR3. The genes are TRBV24-1 and TRBJ1-2, with 8 bases aligning to TRBD1. This CDR3 has 14 amino acids. The trim removed 4 bases at V and 4 bases at J, leaving 4 bases unmatched. Germline CDR1 is KGHDR and CDR2 is SFDVKD. The CDR3 coding sequence is TGTGCCACCAGTGAACCAGACAGGGGCTATGGCTACACCTTC. This gives the protein CATSEPDRGYGYTF.

The chain uses TRBV3-1 (or the pseudogene TRBV3-2) and TRBJ1-2; 7 bases line up with TRBD1. V shed 0 bases and J 1 base; nucleotides not matched to a gene: 14. The germline CDR1 and CDR2 sequences are LGHDT and YNNKEL (reference sequence). This CDR3 comprises 19 residues. In nucleotides, the CDR3 is TGTGCCAGCAGCCAAGATCTGGAGGACAGGTTCTGCTTTAACTATGGCTACACCTTC. Its translation is CASSQDLEDRFCFNYGYTF.

This clone has a single count. This rearrangement joins TRBV7-8 to TRBJ2-1; 15 positions match TRBD2. The trim removed 5 bases at V and 14 bases at J, leaving 10 bases unmatched. Germline V gene sequence: CDR1 SGHVS, CDR2 FQNEAQ. This CDR3 contains 15 residues. CDR3 residues: CASSQGLAGGTGEFF. The CDR3 bases are TGTGCCAGCAGCCAGGGACTAGCGGGGGGCACGGGGGAGTTCTTC.

Only a few counts were recorded for this clone. V and J are TRBV6-5 and TRBJ2-3; 7 bases match TRBD1. Germline V lookup: CDR1 MNHEY, CDR2 SVGAGI. The V gene end was trimmed by 5 bases and the J gene end by 13 bases; junction bases not matched to a gene: 6. The length of the CDR3 is 11 residues. The CDR3 sequence is CASSTGQVEYF. The CDR3 DNA follows: TGTGCCAGCAGTACTGGACAGGTCGAGTATTTT.

The chain uses TRBV7-9 and TRBJ2-3, with TRBD2 identical over 7 bases. From germline, CDR1 is SEHNR and CDR2 FQNEAQ (reference sequence). V trimming: 3 bases; J trimming: 4 bases; junction bases outside the gene matches: 4. There are 14 residues in the CDR3. CDR3 residues: CASSFASGADTQYF. As DNA, the CDR3 is TGTGCCAGCAGCTTTGCTAGCGGCGCAGATACGCAGTATTTT.

The rearrangement joins TRBV29-1 to TRBJ2-2; D call uncertain. With 3 bases removed from V and 3 bases from J, the gap between germline ends came to 8 bases. This CDR3 has 13 residues. Germline V lookup: CDR1 SQVTM, CDR2 ANQGSEA. The CDR3: CSVDRQDTGELFF. The DNA of the CDR3 is TGCAGCGTTGATCGACAAGACACCGGGGAGCTGTTTTTT.

The table lists this clone with a count of one. V and J are TRBV2 and TRBJ2-3; 10 nucleotides line up with TRBD2. This CDR3 spans 15 amino acids. Germline V gives CDR1 SNHLY, CDR2 FYNNEI. J was trimmed by 7 bases and V by 3 bases; bases with no gene match: 7. The CDR3 bases are TGTGCCAGCAGTGATGAGCGGGGGGGCACGAATACGCAGTATTTT. Translation gives CASSDERGGTNTQYF.

This clone has only one observation. J is TRBJ2-3 and V is TRBV9; D is unresolved. The CDR3 is made up of 15 amino acids. V lost 0 bases and J 6 bases, leaving 14 bases between the germline ends. Germline CDR1 and CDR2: SGDLS and YYNGEE. The CDR3 DNA follows: TGTGCCAGCAGCGTAGGAACCCTCGGAGCGGATACGCAGTATTTT. Amino acid sequence: CASSVGTLGADTQYF.

J is TRBJ2-7 and V is TRBV28; weak D call: TRBD1 (7 bases). Per germline, CDR1 MDHEN and CDR2 SYDVKM. The CDR3 covers 14 residues. The V and J ends lost 1 base and 4 bases respectively, with 11 bases between them. As DNA, the CDR3 is TGTGCCAGCAGTTTATTGACAGGGAGGTACGAGCAGTACTTC. This translates into CASSLLTGRYEQYF.

The chain links TRBV27 to TRBJ1-1; TRBD1 is a possible D gene (5 bases). The germline V gene encodes CDR1 MNHEY and CDR2 SMNVEV (reference sequence). The germline V and J ends were trimmed by 0 bases and 6 bases, with 11 bases remaining between them. The CDR3 has 14 amino acids. The CDR3 sequence: CASSLSQGTAEAFF. The CDR3 bases are TGTGCCAGCAGTTTATCGCAGGGTACGGCTGAAGCTTTCTTT.

V gene TRBV11-1 combines with J gene TRBJ2-7; D is perhaps TRBD2 (6 bases). Germline V CDR1 and CDR2: SGHAT, FQDESV (reference sequence). Trimming left V 5 bases short and J 1 base short, with 15 bases between. This CDR3 region has 15 residues. The DNA of the CDR3 is TGTGCCAGCAGCCCCCAGGCGGGACCTTCCTACGAGCAGTACTTC. Its protein product is CASSPQAGPSYEQYF.

The chain uses TRBV2 and TRBJ2-5; 7 bases align to TRBD1. The germline V gene encodes CDR1 SNHLY and CDR2 FYNNEI. The CDR3 runs 14 residues. V lost 5 bases, J lost 5 bases, and 8 bases stayed unmatched. CDR3 residues: CASSSSVRGETQYF. In nucleotides, the CDR3 is TGTGCCAGCAGTAGTTCAGTCAGGGGGGAGACCCAGTACTTC.

The rearrangement links TRBV7-8 to TRBJ1-1, with D perhaps matching TRBD1 (5 bases). Trimming removed 4 bases at V and 0 bases at J, with 12 bases between. Germline-derived CDR1 and CDR2 are SGHVS and FQNEAQ. The length of the CDR3 is 15 residues. CDR3 in amino acids: CASSYKWGLNTEAFF. DNA of the CDR3: TGTGCCAGCAGCTACAAATGGGGCTTGAACACTGAAGCTTTCTTT.

The chain uses TRBV29-1 and TRBJ2-3; 7 bases line up with TRBD2. V lost 8 bases and J lost 1; bases outside the gene matches: 9. CDR1 and CDR2 from the germline V gene are SQVTM and ANQGSEA. The CDR3 consists of 14 residues. The CDR3 protein is CSSQAGGGTDTQYF. The CDR3 coding sequence is TGCAGCTCCCAAGCTGGGGGGGGCACAGATACGCAGTATTTT.

This sequence joins TRBV5-4 and TRBJ1-1; D unresolved. V lost 2 bases and J lost 4, with 9 bases in between. The CDR3 covers 13 residues. In germline, CDR1 is SGHNT, CDR2 YYREEE (reference sequence). The CDR3 sequence is CASSFWAGTEAFF. In DNA form, the CDR3 reads TGTGCCAGCAGCTTCTGGGCGGGCACTGAAGCTTTCTTT. The variable domain in full, completed from reference TRBV5-4 and TRBJ1-1, reads ETGVTQSPTHLIKTRGQQVTLRCSSQSGHNTVSWYQQALGQGPQFIFQYYREEENGRGNFPPRFSGLQFPNYSSELNVNALELDDSALYLCASSFWAGTEAFFGQGTRLTVV.

The V gene is TRBV7-9, the J gene TRBJ1-3; 12 bases agree with TRBD1. The germline V gene encodes CDR1 SEHNR and CDR2 FQNEAQ (reference sequence). V trimming: 1 base; J trimming: 0 bases; junction bases outside the gene matches: 4. The CDR3 totals 18 residues. The chain's CDR3 is CASSLGGTGGLSGNTIYF. The CDR3 DNA follows: TGTGCCAGCAGCTTAGGTGGGACAGGGGGCCTCTCTGGAAACACCATATATTTT. Full variable domain (missing parts from reference TRBV7-9 and TRBJ1-3): DTGVSQNPRHKITKRGQNVTFRCDPISEHNRLYWYRQTLGQGPEFLTYFQNEAQLEKSRLLSDRFSAERPKGSFSTLEIQRTEQGDSAMYLCASSLGGTGGLSGNTIYFGEGSWLTVV.

This sequence joins TRBV7-2 and TRBJ2-1; 10 bases line up with TRBD2. Per the germline V gene, CDR1 is SGHTA and CDR2 is FQGNSA. The CDR3 runs 16 residues. The V segment lost 5 bases and the J segment 3 bases; nucleotides outside the gene matches: 7. The CDR3 DNA sequence: TGTGCCAGCAGCCTTCTTAGCGGGGGGCTCTACAATGAGCAGTTCTTC. It is translated as CASSLLSGGLYNEQFF.

The rearrangement uses TRBV5-4 and TRBJ1-6; no definite D call. Germline V gene lookup returns CDR1 SGHNT and CDR2 YYREEE (reference sequence). Trimming stripped 3 bases from V and 0 bases from J, with 7 bases between. The CDR3 extends over 15 amino acids. CDR3 amino acids: CASSSQSSYNSPLHF. The CDR3 DNA is TGTGCCAGCAGCTCACAAAGCTCCTATAATTCACCCCTCCACTTT.

V and J are TRBV6-5 and TRBJ2-3; D unclear. Germline loops: CDR1 MNHEY, CDR2 SVGAGI. The CDR3 runs 14 residues. Trimming pared 6 bases from V and 4 bases from J, leaving 14 bases between. In nucleotides, the CDR3 is TGTGCCAGCAGCCGACTTGGGTTATCAGATACGCAGTATTTT. This encodes CASSRLGLSDTQYF.

This clone was recorded only once. The chain employs TRBV28 and TRBJ2-5; TRBD2 agrees at 10 bases. This CDR3 has 17 residues. CDR1 MDHEN and CDR2 SYDVKM come from the germline V gene. V was pared by 2 bases and J by 4 bases, with 10 bases of the junction left unmatched. CDR3 sequence: CASSLRLLAGVVETQYF. The CDR3 region has the DNA TGTGCCAGCAGTTTAAGGTTGCTAGCGGGAGTTGTAGAGACCCAGTACTTC.

This chain joins TRBV18 and TRBJ2-1; D gene ambiguous. CDR1 and CDR2 (germline): KGHSH, LQKENI. Trimming shortened V by 6 bases and J by 6 bases, and 12 bases separated the two germline ends. CDR3 length: 13 amino acids. The CDR3 sequence: CASSGLAFNEQFF. The CDR3 DNA is TGTGCCAGCTCCGGGTTAGCCTTCAATGAGCAGTTCTTC.